This section outlines one T cell receptor (beta chain) sequence together with its context. This specimen comes from a study of blood T cells in healthy people across ages. The use of a sample-barcoded 5' primer and a J-beta primer mix characterized a second PCR of roughly 6 to 11 cycles. MiXCR was run by TCRdb on the 5' RACE reads, yielding one entry per CDR3 protein. Of 650,000 to 1,000,000 distinct CDR3 sequences listed, about half are singletons. The CDR3 length is 12 residues. The V gene's germline CDR1 is MNHEY and CDR2 SMNVEV (reference sequence). V was pared by 3 bases and J by 8 bases, with 8 bases between. Whenever a sample was processed, at least 6.5 million PBMCs were isolated.

The receptor was derived from a man older than 75 in good health. Sequenced material: blood. The chain couples TRBV27 to TRBJ2-1; the D is unclear. In nucleotides, the CDR3 is TGTGCCAGCAGTTTTAGAGGCGATGAGCAGTTCTTC. Translating it yields CASSFRGDEQFF.